This T cell receptor (beta chain) was found in a study of a mutant IDH1 vaccine in newly diagnosed glioma. Time point reported: baseline, week 1 (first vaccination visit). The sample's treatment: pre-vaccination baseline after standard-of-care therapy. The table came from immunoSEQ multiplex PCR; TCRdb's copy has only in-frame clones and leaves some out. The sample has some 59,000 clones, about four fifths seen once; the top ten hold roughly 19%. The receptor's source is a man between 18 and 29 years old with glioma. The specimen was PBMCs, collected from a glioma patient treated with radiotherapy, temozolomide or both.

CDR3 region: CASSLHPSEPTQETQYF. DNA for the CDR3: TGTGCCAGCAGCTTACACCCTAGCGAGCCAACCCAAGAGACCCAGTACTTC. The J gene is TRBJ2-5, the V gene TRBV7-9; TRBD2 might be the D (6 bases). Per germline, CDR1 SEHNR and CDR2 FQNEAQ (reference sequence). Deletions cut 2 bases from V and 1 base from J, with 17 bases between. The CDR3 is 17 residues long. Full variable domain (missing parts from reference TRBV7-9 and TRBJ2-5): DTGVSQNPRHKITKRGQNVTFRCDPISEHNRLYWYRQTLGQGPEFLTYFQNEAQLEKSRLLSDRFSAERPKGSFSTLEIQRTEQGDSAMYLCASSLHPSEPTQETQYFGPGTRLLVL.